The T cell receptor (beta chain) described here comes from a study of cytomegalovirus exposure and HLA in healthy donors. Findings and limits, study-wide: Cytomegalovirus-associated status was assigned to around 160 TCR beta chains.

Sequenced by immunoSEQ multiplex PCR; TCRdb stores in-frame clones only, minus some. The sample has tens of thousands of clones; around 92% are singletons. A note on this clone: Its specificity is not known.

V was cut by 5 bases and J by 4 bases, with 20 bases left in between. CDR1 is SGHVS, CDR2 FQNEAQ, per germline. The CDR3 loop spans 16 amino acids. The sample consisted of PBMCs. The clonotype comes from a woman aged 18-30 years in good health and CMV-seronegative. The chain has TRBV7-8 and TRBJ1-1, with D perhaps matching TRBD1 (6 bases). CDR3 in DNA: TGTGCCAGCAGCAGTACCGGGACACTATTATCCACTGAAGCTTTCTTT. It specifies CASSSTGTLLSTEAFF.